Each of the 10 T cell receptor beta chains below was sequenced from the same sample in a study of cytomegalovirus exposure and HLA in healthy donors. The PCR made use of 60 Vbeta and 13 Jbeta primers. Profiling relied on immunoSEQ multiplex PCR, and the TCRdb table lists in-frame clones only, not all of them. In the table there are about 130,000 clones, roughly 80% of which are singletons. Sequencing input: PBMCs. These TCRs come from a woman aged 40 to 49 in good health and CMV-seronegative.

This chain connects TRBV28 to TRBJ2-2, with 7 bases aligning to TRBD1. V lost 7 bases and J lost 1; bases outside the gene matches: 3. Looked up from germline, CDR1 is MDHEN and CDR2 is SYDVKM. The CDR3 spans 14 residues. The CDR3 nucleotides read TGTGCCAGCAAGGACAGGAGGAACACCGGGGAGCTGTTTTTT. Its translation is CASKDRRNTGELFF.

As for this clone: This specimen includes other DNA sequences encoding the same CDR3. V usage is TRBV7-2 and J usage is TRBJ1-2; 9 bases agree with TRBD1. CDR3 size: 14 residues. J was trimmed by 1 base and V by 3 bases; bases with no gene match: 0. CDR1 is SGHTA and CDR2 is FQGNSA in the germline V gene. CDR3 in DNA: TGTGCCAGCAGCTTGGGACAGGGTAACTATGGCTACACCTTC. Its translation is CASSLGQGNYGYTF.

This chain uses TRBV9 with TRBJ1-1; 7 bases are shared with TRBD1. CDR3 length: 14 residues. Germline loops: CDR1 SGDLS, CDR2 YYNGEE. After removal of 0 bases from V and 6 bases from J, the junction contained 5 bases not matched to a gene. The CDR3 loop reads CASSVAQGPAEAFF. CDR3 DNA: TGTGCCAGCAGCGTAGCACAGGGGCCAGCTGAAGCTTTCTTT.

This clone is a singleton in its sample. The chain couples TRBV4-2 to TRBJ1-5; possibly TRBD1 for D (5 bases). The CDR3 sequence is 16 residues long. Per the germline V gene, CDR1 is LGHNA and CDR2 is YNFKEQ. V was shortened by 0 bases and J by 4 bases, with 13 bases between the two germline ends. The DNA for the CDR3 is TGTGCCAGCAGCCAAGAAGGTCCAGGGACTAATCAGCCCCAGCATTTT. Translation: CASSQEGPGTNQPQHF.

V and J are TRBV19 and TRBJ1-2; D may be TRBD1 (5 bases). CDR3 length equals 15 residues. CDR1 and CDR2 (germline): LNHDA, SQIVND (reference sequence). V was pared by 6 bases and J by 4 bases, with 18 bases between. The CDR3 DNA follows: TGTGCCAGTAGCTCCTGGGAGGGGTTAGGCTATGGCTACACCTTC. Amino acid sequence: CASSSWEGLGYGYTF.

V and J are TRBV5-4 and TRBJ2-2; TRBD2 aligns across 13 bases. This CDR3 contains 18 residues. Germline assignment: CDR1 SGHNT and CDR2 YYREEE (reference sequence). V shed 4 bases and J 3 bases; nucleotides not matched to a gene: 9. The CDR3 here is CASSLPGLAGSHTGELFF. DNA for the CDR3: TGTGCCAGCAGCCTCCCGGGACTAGCGGGAAGTCACACCGGGGAGCTGTTTTTT. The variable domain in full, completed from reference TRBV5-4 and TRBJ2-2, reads ETGVTQSPTHLIKTRGQQVTLRCSSQSGHNTVSWYQQALGQGPQFIFQYYREEENGRGNFPPRFSGLQFPNYSSELNVNALELDDSALYLCASSLPGLAGSHTGELFFGEGSRLTVL.

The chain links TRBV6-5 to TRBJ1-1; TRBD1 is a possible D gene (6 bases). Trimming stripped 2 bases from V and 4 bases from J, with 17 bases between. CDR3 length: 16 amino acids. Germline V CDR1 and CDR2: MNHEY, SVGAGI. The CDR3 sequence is CASSYGRGVVSTEAFF. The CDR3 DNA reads TGTGCCAGCAGTTACGGGAGGGGGGTAGTTAGCACTGAAGCTTTCTTT.

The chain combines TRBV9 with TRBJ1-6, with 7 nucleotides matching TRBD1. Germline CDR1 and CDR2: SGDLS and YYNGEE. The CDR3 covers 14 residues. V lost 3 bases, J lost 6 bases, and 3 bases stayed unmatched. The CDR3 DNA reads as TGTGCCAGCAGCGCGCGGGACAGTAATTCACCCCTCCACTTT. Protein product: CASSARDSNSPLHF.

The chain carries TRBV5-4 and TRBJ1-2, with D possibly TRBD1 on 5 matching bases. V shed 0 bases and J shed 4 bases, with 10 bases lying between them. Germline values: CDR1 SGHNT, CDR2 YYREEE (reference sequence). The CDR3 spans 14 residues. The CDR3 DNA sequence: TGTGCCAGCAGCTTGGCAGCAGGGCTCTATGGCTACACCTTC. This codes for CASSLAAGLYGYTF.

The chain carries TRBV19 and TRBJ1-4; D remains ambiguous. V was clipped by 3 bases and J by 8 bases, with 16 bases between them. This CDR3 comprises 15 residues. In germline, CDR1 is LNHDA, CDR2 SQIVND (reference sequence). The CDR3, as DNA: TGTGCCAGTAGTATTGGAAATCGGCGAGGCGAAAAACTGTTTTTT. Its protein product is CASSIGNRRGEKLFF.